The sequence of this T cell receptor beta chain was determined in a study of CXCR3-negative and CXCR3-positive naive CD8 T cells. Per the germline V gene, CDR1 is SQVTM and CDR2 is ANQGSEA. This CDR3 comprises 11 residues. Study results and caveats: The study found more hydrophobic TRB CDR3s in CXCR3-positive naive cells than in CXCR3-negative naive cells.

UMI labels and 5' RACE were used to prepare the TRB cDNA libraries. TCRdb reprocessed the 5' RACE reads, keeping one entry per CDR3 protein, no DNA. Its table records 130,000 to 150,000 distinct CDR3 sequences. Note on this clonotype: Its antigen is unidentified.

The sequencing input was naive CXCR3+ CD8+ T cells from blood. Stated subset: CD45RO-CCR7+CD27+CD95- naive CD8+ T cells expressing CXCR3 (TNR3+). V usage is TRBV29-1 and J usage is TRBJ2-7. The receptor was isolated from a human donor in good health. Some clones in this sample may be carry-over from other donors' samples. CDR3: CSVELVGMQYF.